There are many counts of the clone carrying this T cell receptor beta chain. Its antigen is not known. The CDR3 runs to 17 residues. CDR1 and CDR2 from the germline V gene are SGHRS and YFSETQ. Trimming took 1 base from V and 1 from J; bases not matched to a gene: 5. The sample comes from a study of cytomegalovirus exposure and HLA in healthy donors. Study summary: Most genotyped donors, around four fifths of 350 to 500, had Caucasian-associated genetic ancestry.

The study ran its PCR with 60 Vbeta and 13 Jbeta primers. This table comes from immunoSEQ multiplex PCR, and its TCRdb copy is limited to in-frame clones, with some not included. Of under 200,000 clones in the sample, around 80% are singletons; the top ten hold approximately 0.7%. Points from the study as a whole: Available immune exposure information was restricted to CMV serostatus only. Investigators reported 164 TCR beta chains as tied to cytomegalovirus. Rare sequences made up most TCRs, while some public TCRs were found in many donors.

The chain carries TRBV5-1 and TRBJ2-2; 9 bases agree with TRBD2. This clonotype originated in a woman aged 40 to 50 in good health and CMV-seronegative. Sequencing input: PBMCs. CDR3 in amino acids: CASSLMASGVNTGELFF. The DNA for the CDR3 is TGCGCCAGCAGCTTGATGGCTAGCGGGGTGAACACCGGGGAGCTGTTTTTT.